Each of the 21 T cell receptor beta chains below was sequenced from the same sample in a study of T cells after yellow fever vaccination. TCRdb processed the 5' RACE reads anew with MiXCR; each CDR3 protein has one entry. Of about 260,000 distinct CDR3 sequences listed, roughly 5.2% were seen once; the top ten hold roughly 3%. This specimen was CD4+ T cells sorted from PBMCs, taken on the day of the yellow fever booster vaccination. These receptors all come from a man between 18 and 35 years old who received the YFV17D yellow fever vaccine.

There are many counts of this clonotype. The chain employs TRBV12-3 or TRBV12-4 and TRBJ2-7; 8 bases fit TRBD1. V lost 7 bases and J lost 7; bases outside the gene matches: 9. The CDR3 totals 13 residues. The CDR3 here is CASNPTGAREQYF. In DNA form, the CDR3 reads TGTGCCAGCAACCCGACAGGGGCAAGGGAGCAGTACTTC.

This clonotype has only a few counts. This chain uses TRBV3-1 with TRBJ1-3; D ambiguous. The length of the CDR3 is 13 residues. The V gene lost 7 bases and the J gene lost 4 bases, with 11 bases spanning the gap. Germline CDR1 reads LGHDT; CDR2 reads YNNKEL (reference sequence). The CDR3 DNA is TGTGCCAGCACGGCAGGCTTAGGAAACACCATATATTTT. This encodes CASTAGLGNTIYF.

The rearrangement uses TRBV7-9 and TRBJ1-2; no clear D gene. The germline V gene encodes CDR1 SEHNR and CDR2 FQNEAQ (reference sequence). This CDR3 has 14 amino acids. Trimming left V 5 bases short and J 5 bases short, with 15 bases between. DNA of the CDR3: TGTGCCAGCAGCCCCCACCCTGAGGCTTATGGCTACACCTTC. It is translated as CASSPHPEAYGYTF. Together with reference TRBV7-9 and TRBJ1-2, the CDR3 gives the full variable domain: DTGVSQNPRHKITKRGQNVTFRCDPISEHNRLYWYRQTLGQGPEFLTYFQNEAQLEKSRLLSDRFSAERPKGSFSTLEIQRTEQGDSAMYLCASSPHPEAYGYTFGSGTRLTVV.

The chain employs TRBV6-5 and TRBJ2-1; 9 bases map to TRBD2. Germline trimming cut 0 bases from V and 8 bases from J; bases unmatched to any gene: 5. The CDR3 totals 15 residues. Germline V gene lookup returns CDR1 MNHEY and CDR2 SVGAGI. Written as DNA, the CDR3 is TGTGCCAGCAGTTACTCCCTAGCGGGGTCGTATGAGCAGTTCTTC. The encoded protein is CASSYSLAGSYEQFF.

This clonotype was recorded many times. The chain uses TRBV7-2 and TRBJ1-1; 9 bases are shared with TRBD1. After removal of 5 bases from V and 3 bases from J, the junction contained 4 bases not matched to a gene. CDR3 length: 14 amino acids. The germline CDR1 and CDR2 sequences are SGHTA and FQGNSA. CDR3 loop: CASSTTGGDTEAFF. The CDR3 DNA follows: TGTGCCAGCAGCACAACAGGGGGCGACACTGAAGCTTTCTTT.

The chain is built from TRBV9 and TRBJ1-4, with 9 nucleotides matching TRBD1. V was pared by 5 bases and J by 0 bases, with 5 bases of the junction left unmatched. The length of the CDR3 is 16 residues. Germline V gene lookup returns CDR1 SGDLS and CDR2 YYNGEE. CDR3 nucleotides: TGTGCCAGCAGACGGACAGGGGACGCAACTAATGAAAAACTGTTTTTT. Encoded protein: CASRRTGDATNEKLFF.

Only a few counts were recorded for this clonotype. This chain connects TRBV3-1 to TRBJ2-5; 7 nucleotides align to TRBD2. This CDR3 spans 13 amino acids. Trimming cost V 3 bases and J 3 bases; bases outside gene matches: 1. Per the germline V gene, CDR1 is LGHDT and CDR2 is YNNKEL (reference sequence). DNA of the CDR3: TGTGCCAGCAGCCAGAGCGGGGAAGAGACCCAGTACTTC. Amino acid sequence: CASSQSGEETQYF.

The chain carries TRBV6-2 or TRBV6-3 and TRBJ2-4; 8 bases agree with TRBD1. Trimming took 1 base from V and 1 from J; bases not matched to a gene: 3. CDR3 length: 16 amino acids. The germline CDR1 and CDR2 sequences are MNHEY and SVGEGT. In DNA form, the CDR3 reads TGTGCCAGCAGTTACTTCCACAGGGGGGCCAAAAACATTCAGTACTTC. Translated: CASSYFHRGAKNIQYF.

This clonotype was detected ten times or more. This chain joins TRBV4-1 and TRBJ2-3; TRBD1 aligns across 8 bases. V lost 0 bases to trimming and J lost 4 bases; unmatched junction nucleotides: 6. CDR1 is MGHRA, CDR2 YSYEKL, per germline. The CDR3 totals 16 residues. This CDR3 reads CASSQDPRGLSDTQYF. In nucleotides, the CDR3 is TGCGCCAGCAGCCAAGACCCCAGGGGGCTGTCAGATACGCAGTATTTT.

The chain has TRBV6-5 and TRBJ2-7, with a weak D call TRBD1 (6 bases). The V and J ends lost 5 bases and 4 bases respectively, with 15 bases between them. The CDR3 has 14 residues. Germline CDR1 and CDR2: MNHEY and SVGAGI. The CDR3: CASSRTGTPYEQYF. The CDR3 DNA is TGTGCCAGCAGTCGGACCGGGACACCATACGAGCAGTACTTC.

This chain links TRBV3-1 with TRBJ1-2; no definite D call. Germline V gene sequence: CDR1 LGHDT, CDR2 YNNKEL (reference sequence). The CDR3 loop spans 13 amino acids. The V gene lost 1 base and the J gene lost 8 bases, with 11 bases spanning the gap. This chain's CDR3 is CASSQAPFGGYTF. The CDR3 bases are TGTGCCAGCAGCCAAGCCCCGTTTGGAGGCTACACCTTC.

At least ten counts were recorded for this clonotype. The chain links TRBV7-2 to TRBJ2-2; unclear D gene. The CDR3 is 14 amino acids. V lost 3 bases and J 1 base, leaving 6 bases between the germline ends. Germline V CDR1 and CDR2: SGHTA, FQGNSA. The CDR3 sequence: CASSFRLNTGELFF. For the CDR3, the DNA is TGTGCCAGCAGCTTCCGTCTGAACACCGGGGAGCTGTTTTTT.

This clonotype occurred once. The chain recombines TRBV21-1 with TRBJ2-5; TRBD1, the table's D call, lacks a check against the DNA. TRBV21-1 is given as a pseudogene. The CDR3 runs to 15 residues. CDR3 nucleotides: TGTGCCAGCAGCCCGCGTCGGGGGCGGGAAGAGACCCAGTACTTC. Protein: CASSPRRGREETQYF.

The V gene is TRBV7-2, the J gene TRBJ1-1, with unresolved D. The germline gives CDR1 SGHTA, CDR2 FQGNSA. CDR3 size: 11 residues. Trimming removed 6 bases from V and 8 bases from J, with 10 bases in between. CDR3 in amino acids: CASSPRREAFF. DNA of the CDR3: TGTGCCAGCAGTCCGAGGAGGGAAGCTTTCTTT.

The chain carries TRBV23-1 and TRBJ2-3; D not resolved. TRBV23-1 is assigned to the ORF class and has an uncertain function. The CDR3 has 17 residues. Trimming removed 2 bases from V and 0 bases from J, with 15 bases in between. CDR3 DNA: TGCGCCAGCAGTCAAGTAGCAGCCTCCACTAGCACAGATACGCAGTATTTT. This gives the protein CASSQVAASTSTDTQYF.

CDR3 sequence (DNA): TGCAGTGCAGGGGTGGAAGGGTATCAGCCCCAGCATTTT. This encodes CSAGVEGYQPQHF. V gene TRBV20-1 combines with J gene TRBJ1-5; TRBD1 might be the D (5 bases). V lost 6 bases, J lost 5 bases, and 14 bases lay in between. Germline V gene lookup returns CDR1 DFQATT and CDR2 SNEGSKA (reference sequence). This CDR3 has 13 amino acids.

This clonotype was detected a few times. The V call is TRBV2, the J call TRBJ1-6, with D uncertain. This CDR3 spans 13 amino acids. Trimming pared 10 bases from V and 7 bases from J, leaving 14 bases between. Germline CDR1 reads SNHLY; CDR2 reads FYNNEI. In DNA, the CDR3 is TGTGCCACTTCCGTGGGTCAAAATTCACCCCTCCACTTT. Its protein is CATSVGQNSPLHF.

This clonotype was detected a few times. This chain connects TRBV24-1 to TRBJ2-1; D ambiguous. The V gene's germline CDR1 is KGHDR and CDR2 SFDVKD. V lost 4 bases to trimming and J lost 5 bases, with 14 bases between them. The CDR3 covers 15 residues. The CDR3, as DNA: TGTGCCACCAGTGACATAGGACGGGCCAACAATGAGCAGTTCTTC. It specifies CATSDIGRANNEQFF.

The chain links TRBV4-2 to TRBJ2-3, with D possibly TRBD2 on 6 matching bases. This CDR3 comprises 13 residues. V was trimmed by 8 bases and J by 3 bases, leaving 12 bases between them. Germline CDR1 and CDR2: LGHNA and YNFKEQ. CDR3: CASGSGPTDTQYF. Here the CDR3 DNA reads TGTGCCAGCGGGAGCGGGCCTACAGATACGCAGTATTTT.

The chain's CDR3 is CASSPGQGAITEAFF. The DNA for the CDR3 is TGTGCCAGCTCACCGGGACAGGGGGCTATCACTGAAGCTTTCTTT. This chain connects TRBV18 to TRBJ1-1; TRBD1 agrees at 12 bases. The germline gives CDR1 KGHSH, CDR2 LQKENI. The CDR3 is 15 residues long. Trimming at V came to 3 bases and at J to 4 bases, leaving 3 bases not matched to a gene.

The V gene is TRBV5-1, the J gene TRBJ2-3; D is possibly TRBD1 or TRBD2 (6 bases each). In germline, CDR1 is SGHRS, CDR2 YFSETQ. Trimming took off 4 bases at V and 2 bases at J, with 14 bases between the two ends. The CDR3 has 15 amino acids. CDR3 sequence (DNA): TGCGCCAGCAGCCGACTAGTGGGGGCCACAGATACGCAGTATTTT. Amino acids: CASSRLVGATDTQYF.